The 27 T cell receptor beta chains reported below all come from one sample, sequenced in a study of T-cell reconstitution after alpha-beta-depleted transplantation in children. Preparation of the TCRbeta library used unique molecular identifiers. TCRdb itself ran the PCR reads through MiXCR, one entry per CDR3 protein. The table shows about 980,000 distinct CDR3 sequences, with about 29% occurring only once. The sequenced sample was PBMCs, mostly from graft donor cells, obtained 360 days after TCRalphabeta/CD19-depleted stem cell transplant. The receptors shown here come from a boy in the first two years of life who had a stem cell transplant for SCID, so the T cells may come from the graft donor.

This clonotype has a count of ten or more. The DNA for the CDR3 is TGTGCCAGCAGCTTAGCGGCAGGGGAATACGAGCAGTACTTC. This gives the protein CASSLAAGEYEQYF. The rearrangement joins TRBV7-9 to TRBJ2-7; D possibly corresponds to TRBD1 (6 bases). V was pared by 0 bases and J by 4 bases, with 10 bases between. CDR1 and CDR2 (germline): SEHNR, FQNEAQ (reference sequence). The CDR3 sequence is 14 residues long.

In this sample, this clonotype turned up a few times. The J gene is TRBJ2-1, the V gene TRBV7-7; 7 nucleotides agree with TRBD1. The CDR3 has 15 residues. Trimming cost V 7 bases and J 3 bases; bases outside gene matches: 9. CDR1 SSHAT and CDR2 FNYEAQ come from the germline V gene (reference sequence). The CDR3 protein is CASNPDGTVYNEQFF. In DNA, the CDR3 is TGTGCCAGCAACCCTGACGGGACAGTCTACAATGAGCAGTTCTTC.

The CDR3 nucleotides are TGTGCCAGCAGTCCCGCTCGGGGCCGAGGCACAGATACGCAGTATTTT. Amino acid sequence: CASSPARGRGTDTQYF. The J gene is TRBJ2-3, the V gene TRBV28; TRBD1 or TRBD2 may be the D gene (5 bases each). Germline CDR1 and CDR2: MDHEN and SYDVKM. Trimming left V 5 bases short and J 1 base short, with 16 bases between. The CDR3 has 16 residues.

The V call is TRBV3-1, the J call TRBJ1-5; D not resolved. The germline CDR1 and CDR2 sequences are LGHDT and YNNKEL (reference sequence). The V gene lost 0 bases and the J gene lost 0 bases, with 6 bases spanning the gap. The length of the CDR3 is 15 residues. The CDR3 loop is CASSQDTSSNQPQHF. CDR3 sequence (DNA): TGTGCCAGCAGCCAAGATACAAGTAGCAATCAGCCCCAGCATTTT. Together with reference TRBV3-1 and TRBJ1-5, the CDR3 gives the full variable domain: DTAVSQTPKYLVTQMGNDKSIKCEQNLGHDTMYWYKQDSKKFLKIMFSYNNKELIINETVPNRFSPKSPDKAHLNLHINSLELGDSAVYFCASSQDTSSNQPQHFGDGTRLSIL.

Only a few counts were recorded for this clonotype. The chain recombines TRBV5-6 with TRBJ2-7, with D perhaps matching TRBD1 or TRBD2 (5 bases each). Trimming stripped 2 bases from V and 8 bases from J, with 17 bases between. CDR1 is SGHDT and CDR2 is YYEEEE in the germline V gene. This CDR3 is built from 14 residues. CDR3 coding DNA: TGTGCCAGCAGCTTCGGGGACCGCCTTGGGAAGCAGTACTTC. This encodes CASSFGDRLGKQYF.

The table lists this clonotype with a few counts. The chain couples TRBV7-9 to TRBJ2-2; 7 positions agree with TRBD2. In germline, CDR1 is SEHNR, CDR2 FQNEAQ (reference sequence). This CDR3 comprises 16 residues. V dropped 6 bases and J dropped 1; count of bases not matched to a gene: 8. The CDR3 loop reads CASSLSGTKNTGELFF. Written as DNA, the CDR3 is TGTGCCAGCAGTCTCTCCGGGACTAAGAACACCGGGGAGCTGTTTTTT.

The chain is built from TRBV28 and TRBJ2-3, with D perhaps given as TRBD1 or TRBD2 (6 bases each). Germline V gene data show CDR1 as MDHEN and CDR2 as SYDVKM. This CDR3 is 18 amino acids long. Trimming pared 2 bases from V and 6 bases from J, leaving 24 bases between. DNA for the CDR3: TGTGCCAGCAGTTTAGAGACTCAGGTGGGGGGCCACATGGATACGCAGTATTTT. Protein product: CASSLETQVGGHMDTQYF.

There are a few counts of this clonotype. The chain uses TRBV4-2 and TRBJ2-3; no clear D gene. This CDR3 contains 14 residues. Trimming removed 4 bases at V and 2 bases at J, with 10 bases between. CDR1 and CDR2 (germline): LGHNA, YNFKEQ. The CDR3: CASSPPTITDTQYF. CDR3 coding DNA: TGTGCCAGCAGCCCCCCGACCATCACAGATACGCAGTATTTT.

V gene TRBV11-1 combines with J gene TRBJ2-1; 7 nucleotides match TRBD2. CDR3 length: 18 amino acids. The J segment lost 0 bases and the V segment lost 5 bases, leaving 13 bases of the junction unmatched. Per germline, CDR1 SGHAT and CDR2 FQDESV (reference sequence). The chain's CDR3 is CASSHAFGRGSSYNEQFF. The CDR3 DNA reads as TGTGCCAGCAGCCATGCCTTCGGGCGGGGGAGCTCCTACAATGAGCAGTTCTTC.

The CDR3 spells CASSLDPGQGPEAFF. The CDR3 DNA is TGCGCCAGCAGCTTGGACCCGGGACAGGGACCTGAAGCTTTCTTT. This chain uses TRBV5-1 with TRBJ1-1, with 9 positions matching TRBD1. Unmatched junction bases numbered 6, after V lost 0 bases and J lost 6 bases. The CDR3 covers 15 residues. The germline gives CDR1 SGHRS, CDR2 YFSETQ.

V is TRBV6-6 and J is TRBJ1-1; D gene uncertain. The germline V gene encodes CDR1 MNHNY and CDR2 SVGAGI (reference sequence). V dropped 8 bases and J dropped 1 base, with 11 bases sitting between them. The CDR3 totals 13 residues. Written as DNA, the CDR3 is TGTGCCAGCCGCGTAGGGAGGAACACTGAAGCTTTCTTT. Amino acids: CASRVGRNTEAFF.

The chain links TRBV5-1 to TRBJ2-1, with 15 bases matching TRBD2. CDR1 and CDR2 (germline): SGHRS, YFSETQ. V lost 5 bases to trimming and J lost 8 bases; unmatched junction nucleotides: 8. The CDR3 loop spans 16 amino acids. CDR3 protein: CASRWTSGGAVDEQFF. CDR3 coding DNA: TGCGCCAGCAGATGGACTAGCGGGGGGGCTGTCGATGAGCAGTTCTTC.

This clonotype was counted ten times or more. The V and J genes are TRBV12-3 or TRBV12-4 and TRBJ1-4, with TRBD1 matching over 9 bases. The CDR3 covers 12 residues. V lost 6 bases, J lost 12 bases, and 5 bases stayed unmatched. The CDR3 is CASSSDRGELFF. As DNA, the CDR3 is TGTGCCAGCAGCTCCGACAGGGGGGAACTGTTTTTT.

The rearrangement links TRBV19 to TRBJ1-1; D is perhaps TRBD1 (5 bases). This CDR3 is built from 16 residues. Germline CDR1 is LNHDA and CDR2 is SQIVND (reference sequence). V lost 7 bases and J lost 5, with 23 bases in between. The CDR3 loop reads CASIASGRVSWTEAFF. As DNA, the CDR3 is TGTGCCAGTATCGCTTCGGGCAGGGTGAGTTGGACTGAAGCTTTCTTT.

The V call is TRBV12-3 or TRBV12-4, the J call TRBJ2-6; no firm D call. The V and J ends lost 10 bases and 9 bases respectively, with 13 bases between them. The CDR3 covers 12 residues. The CDR3 is CATRREVNVLTF. Here the CDR3 DNA reads TGTGCCACCAGAAGAGAGGTCAACGTCCTGACTTTC.

DNA for the CDR3: TGCGCCAGCAGCCAAGACCCCCTGTGGTATGGCTACACCTTC. Translating gives CASSQDPLWYGYTF. The chain carries TRBV4-1 and TRBJ1-2; D is unresolved. The V gene's germline CDR1 is MGHRA and CDR2 YSYEKL. With 0 bases removed from V and 5 bases from J, the gap between germline ends came to 10 bases. The CDR3 is 14 amino acids.

This chain links TRBV29-1 with TRBJ2-3, with 9 bases identical to TRBD2. The trim removed 3 bases at V and 5 bases at J, leaving 6 bases unmatched. Germline CDR1 and CDR2: SQVTM and ANQGSEA. This CDR3 is 14 amino acids long. The CDR3 protein is CSVDKAGGQDTQYF. The CDR3 region has the DNA TGCAGCGTTGACAAGGCGGGGGGGCAAGATACGCAGTATTTT.

This clonotype was detected only a few times. V is TRBV24-1 and J is TRBJ2-2; 10 positions agree with TRBD1. The V gene end was trimmed by 3 bases and the J gene end by 4 bases; junction bases not matched to a gene: 10. Germline-derived CDR1 and CDR2 are KGHDR and SFDVKD. There are 18 residues in the CDR3. The CDR3 reads CATSDRSRQGAGTGELFF. The CDR3 nucleotides read TGTGCCACCAGTGATAGGAGCCGACAGGGGGCCGGCACCGGGGAGCTGTTTTTT.

This chain uses TRBV7-9 with TRBJ1-4; D call uncertain. Trimming left V 0 bases short and J 9 bases short, with 14 bases between. CDR1 is SEHNR and CDR2 is FQNEAQ in the germline V gene (reference sequence). The CDR3 consists of 15 residues. DNA of the CDR3: TGTGCCAGCAGCTTAGCACGGCCTGTTGGCCAAAAACTGTTTTTT. This translates into CASSLARPVGQKLFF.

The J gene is TRBJ2-1, the V gene TRBV12-3 or TRBV12-4, with no clear D. Trimming took off 3 bases at V and 8 bases at J, with 5 bases between the two ends. The CDR3 runs 11 residues. CDR3 in DNA: TGTGCCAGCAGTTTTGACGATGAGCAGTTCTTC. It codes for CASSFDDEQFF.

The genes are TRBV5-8 and TRBJ1-1; D remains ambiguous. V was cut by 4 bases and J by 4 bases, with 14 bases left in between. Germline V gives CDR1 SGHTS, CDR2 YDEGEE. This CDR3 spans 14 amino acids. The CDR3 nucleotides are TGTGCCAGCAGCCCGCGGTGGATTGTCACTGAAGCTTTCTTT. As protein: CASSPRWIVTEAFF.

This clonotype was detected only a few times. V and J are TRBV15 and TRBJ2-1; 8 nucleotides line up with TRBD2. With 3 bases clipped from V and 3 bases from J, the junction kept 1 base outside the gene matches. The CDR3 totals 14 residues. From germline, CDR1 is LNHNV and CDR2 YYDKDF (reference sequence). CDR3 residues: CATSSGGGYNEQFF. CDR3 in DNA: TGTGCCACCAGCAGCGGGGGGGGCTACAATGAGCAGTTCTTC.

This rearrangement joins TRBV6-1 to TRBJ2-7; perhaps D is TRBD1 or TRBD2 (6 bases each). The CDR3 has 15 amino acids. Germline CDR1 MNHNS, CDR2 SASEGT. V lost 4 bases and J 2 bases, leaving 15 bases between the germline ends. CDR3 coding DNA: TGTGCCAGCAGTGCGGGGAAAGGGGGGACCTACGAGCAGTACTTC. It codes for CASSAGKGGTYEQYF.

CDR3 nucleotide sequence: TGCAGTGCTAGAGATGAGGGGGCTAGCGGGGGCTTGTACCAAGAGACCCAGTACTTC. It yields the protein CSARDEGASGGLYQETQYF. The chain uses TRBV20-1 and TRBJ2-5; 10 positions agree with TRBD2. The trim removed 0 bases at V and 0 bases at J, leaving 13 bases unmatched. The germline V gene has CDR1 DFQATT and CDR2 SNEGSKA (reference sequence). The CDR3 contains 19 residues.

This clonotype was observed a handful of times. The chain employs TRBV20-1 and TRBJ1-2; a possible D gene is TRBD1 (6 bases). Germline CDR1 is DFQATT and CDR2 is SNEGSKA (reference sequence). Trimming took off 7 bases at V and 6 bases at J, with 9 bases between the two ends. This CDR3 contains 10 residues. CDR3 amino acids: CSGTADGYTF. CDR3 DNA: TGCAGTGGGACAGCGGATGGCTACACCTTC.

This clonotype was counted a few times. The chain combines TRBV30 with TRBJ1-1; D is unclear. The CDR3 covers 13 residues. V was clipped by 4 bases and J by 0 bases, with 9 bases between them. Looked up from germline, CDR1 is GTSNPN and CDR2 is SVGIG (reference sequence). CDR3 bases: TGTGCCTGGACAGGTGCAGTGAACACTGAAGCTTTCTTT. It specifies CAWTGAVNTEAFF.

The rearrangement links TRBV20-1 to TRBJ1-6; 7 bases fit TRBD1. The CDR3 extends over 14 amino acids. The germline CDR1 and CDR2 sequences are DFQATT and SNEGSKA (reference sequence). V trimming: 3 bases; J trimming: 6 bases; junction bases outside the gene matches: 5. The CDR3 is CSARRDSVNSPLHF. CDR3 DNA sequence: TGCAGTGCTAGGCGGGACAGTGTTAATTCACCCCTCCACTTT.